This entry is about one T cell receptor beta chain. The target antigen is unknown. This entry is derived from a study of T cell responses to AZD1222 COVID-19 vaccine. Libraries were prepared by immunoSEQ multiplex PCR; TCRdb keeps only in-frame clonotypes and omits some of them. Among approximately 120,000 clones listed, roughly 90% were seen once. The study's findings and limits: Possibly, clonal diversity was underestimated; donors were largely white British and included more females.

Germline V gene sequence: CDR1 SGHAT, CDR2 FQNNGV. The V end was cut by 0 bases, the J end by 5 bases, with 11 bases between. The CDR3 is 15 residues long. The chain links TRBV11-2 to TRBJ1-3; no clear D gene. This clonotype was sampled from an adult in good health. The sequenced sample was peripheral blood, obtained on day 0 of MenACWY control vaccination. CDR3: CASSLDVNPRNTIYF. The CDR3, as DNA: TGTGCCAGCAGCTTAGATGTTAACCCCCGAAACACCATATATTTT.